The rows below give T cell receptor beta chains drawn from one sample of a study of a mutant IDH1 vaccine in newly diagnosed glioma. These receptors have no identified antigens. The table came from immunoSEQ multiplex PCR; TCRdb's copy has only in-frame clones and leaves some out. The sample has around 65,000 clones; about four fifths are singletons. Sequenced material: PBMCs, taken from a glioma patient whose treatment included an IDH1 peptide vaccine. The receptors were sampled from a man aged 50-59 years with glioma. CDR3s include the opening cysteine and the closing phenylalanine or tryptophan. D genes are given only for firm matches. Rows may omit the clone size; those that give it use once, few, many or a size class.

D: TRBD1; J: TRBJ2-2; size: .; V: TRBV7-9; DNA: TGTGCCAGCAGCCCCTTCGGACAGGGTGGGGCCACCGGGGAGCTGTTTTTT; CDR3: CASSPFGQGGATGELFF
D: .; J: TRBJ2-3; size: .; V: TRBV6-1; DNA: TGTGCCAGCAGTGAACTACAGGGTAGCACAGATACGCAGTATTTT; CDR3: CASSELQGSTDTQYF
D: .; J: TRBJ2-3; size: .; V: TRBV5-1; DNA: TGCGCCAGCAGCTTGGGGGCACCTCCAGATACGCAGTATTTT; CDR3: CASSLGAPPDTQYF
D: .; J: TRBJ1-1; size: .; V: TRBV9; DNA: TGTGCCAGCAGCCCAGGGTCCCAGGACACTGAAGCTTTCTTT; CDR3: CASSPGSQDTEAFF
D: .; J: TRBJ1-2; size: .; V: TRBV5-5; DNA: TGTGCCAGCAGCTCCCAGATGAGGGAAGACGGCTACACCTTC; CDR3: CASSSQMREDGYTF
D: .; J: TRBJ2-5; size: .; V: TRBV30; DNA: TGTGCCTGGAGAATAGCAGAGACCCAGTACTTC; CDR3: CAWRIAETQYF
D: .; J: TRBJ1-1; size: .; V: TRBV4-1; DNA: TGCGCCAGCAGCGGATCAAAGAGGCCCCACGGGCCTGAAGCTTTCTTT; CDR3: CASSGSKRPHGPEAFF
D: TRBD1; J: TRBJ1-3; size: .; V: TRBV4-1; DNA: TGCGCCAGCAGCGAAACCGGGACAGGGGAAGGAAACACCATATATTTT; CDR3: CASSETGTGEGNTIYF
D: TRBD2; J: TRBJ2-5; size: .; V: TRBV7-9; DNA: TGTGCCAGCAGCATCGCCGGTGGGCGGGAGTTACAAGAGACCCAGTACTTC; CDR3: CASSIAGGRELQETQYF
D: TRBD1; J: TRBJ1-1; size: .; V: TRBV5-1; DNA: TGCGCCAGCCAGACAGGGGGCAGCATGAACACTGAAGCTTTCTTT; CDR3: CASQTGGSMNTEAFF
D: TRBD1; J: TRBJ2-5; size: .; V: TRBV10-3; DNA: TGTGCCATCAGTCCGGGACAGGGGGACGGAGAGACCCAGTACTTC; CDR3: CAISPGQGDGETQYF
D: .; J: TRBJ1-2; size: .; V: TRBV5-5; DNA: TGTGCCAGCAGCTTGGCCGCTGGACAGAGCTATGGCTACACCTTC; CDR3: CASSLAAGQSYGYTF
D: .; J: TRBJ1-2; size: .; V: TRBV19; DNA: TGTGCCAGCACTACAGGGAACTATGGCTACACCTTC; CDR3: CASTTGNYGYTF
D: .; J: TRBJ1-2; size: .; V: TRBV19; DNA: TGTGCCAGTAGTATGGGAACGGCTAACTATGGCTACACCTTC; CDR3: CASSMGTANYGYTF
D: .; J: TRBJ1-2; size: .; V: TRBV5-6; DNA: TGTGCCAGCAGCCCCTCAGCGGAGCCCCGGCTTGGCTACACCTTC; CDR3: CASSPSAEPRLGYTF
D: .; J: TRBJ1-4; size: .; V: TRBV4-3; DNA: TGCGCCAGCAGCCAAGAATTTGCAGGGCGACTTGAAAAACTGTTTTTT; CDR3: CASSQEFAGRLEKLFF
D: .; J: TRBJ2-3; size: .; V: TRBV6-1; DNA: TGTGCCAGCAGTGAAGACGATCTGGGGGCAGATACGCAGTATTTT; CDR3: CASSEDDLGADTQYF
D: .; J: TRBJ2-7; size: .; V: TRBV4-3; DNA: TGCGCCAGCAGCCAAGGGGTATCTTCCGAGCAGTACTTC; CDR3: CASSQGVSSEQYF
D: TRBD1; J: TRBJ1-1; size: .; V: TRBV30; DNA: TGTGCCTGCTCGACAGGGGTCGGAACTGAAGCTTTCTTT; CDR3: CACSTGVGTEAFF
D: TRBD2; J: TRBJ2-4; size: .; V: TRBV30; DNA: TGTGCCTGGGCCCCGGGACTAGCGGGGGCGGGCGCCAAAAACATTCAGTACTTC; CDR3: CAWAPGLAGAGAKNIQYF
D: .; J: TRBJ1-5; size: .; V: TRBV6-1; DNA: TGTGCCACCCGCATGGCAGGCAATCAGCCCCAGCATTTT; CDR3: CATRMAGNQPQHF
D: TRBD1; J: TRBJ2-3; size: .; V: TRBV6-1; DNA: TGTGCCAGCAGAACAGGGGGGCCAGATACGCAGTATTTT; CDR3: CASRTGGPDTQYF
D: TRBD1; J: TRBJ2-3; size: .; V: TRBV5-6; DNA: TGTGCCAGCAAGGTCGTGCAGGGGGCGGCTTGGTGGTATTTT; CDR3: CASKVVQGAAWWYF
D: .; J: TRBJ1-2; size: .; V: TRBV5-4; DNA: TGTGCCAGCAGCTTGGGGGGCGATGGCTACACCTTC; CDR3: CASSLGGDGYTF
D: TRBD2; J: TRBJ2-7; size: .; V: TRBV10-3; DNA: TGTGCCTCGAGAAACGGGGTAGCGGGAACCTACGAGCAGTACTTC; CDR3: CASRNGVAGTYEQYF
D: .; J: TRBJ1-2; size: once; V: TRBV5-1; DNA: TGCGCCAGCAGCGGGCTGGGGGGCAGTGGCTACACCTTC; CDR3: CASSGLGGSGYTF
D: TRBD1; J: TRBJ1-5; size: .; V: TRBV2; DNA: TGTGCCAGCACATGGACAGGGACCTCGTTGGATCAGCCCCAGCATTTT; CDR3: CASTWTGTSLDQPQHF
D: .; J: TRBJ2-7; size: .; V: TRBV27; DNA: TGTGCCAGCTGCTGTGAGGCGAACGAGCAGTACTTC; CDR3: CASCCEANEQYF
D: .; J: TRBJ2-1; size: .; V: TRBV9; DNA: TGTGCCAGCAGCGTAGCTGGAGGGCCAGGGACCGTCAACAATGAGCAGTTCTTC; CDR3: CASSVAGGPGTVNNEQFF
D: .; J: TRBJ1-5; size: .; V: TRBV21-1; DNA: .; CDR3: CASSSLVMGLHQHF
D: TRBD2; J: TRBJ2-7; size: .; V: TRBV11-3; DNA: TGTGCCAGCAACACCGGGGGAGGGAGGGAGCAGTACTTC; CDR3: CASNTGGGREQYF
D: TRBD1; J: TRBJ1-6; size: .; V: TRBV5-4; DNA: TGTGCCAGCAGAGACGGGACAGCCGAATCACCCCTCCACTTT; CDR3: CASRDGTAESPLHF
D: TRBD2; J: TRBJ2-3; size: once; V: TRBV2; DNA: TGTGCCAGCATGGCTAGCGGGACAACAGCCCACGATACGCAGTATTTT; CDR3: CASMASGTTAHDTQYF